This T cell receptor (beta chain) was captured by sequencing in a study of identifying expanded T cells in peripheral blood. Study-wide results and caveats: Across healthy donors, higher total template counts meant significantly greater roughly 2-week count variance.

CDR1 SGHRS and CDR2 YFSETQ come from the germline V gene. This CDR3 spans 14 amino acids. The V gene lost 4 bases and the J gene lost 0 bases, with 7 bases spanning the gap. Generated by immunoSEQ multiplex PCR, the TCRdb table keeps only in-frame clones and is missing some. The sample consists of 130,000 or so clones, more than 75% of them appearing once. Regarding this clone: Its antigen remains unidentified.

This chain links TRBV5-1 with TRBJ1-4; D ambiguous. Sequencing was done on a sample of blood. The TCR originated in a person between 18 and 69 years old in good health. The CDR3 DNA follows: TGCGCCAGCAGCCCCAGCTCAACTAATGAAAAACTGTTTTTT. Protein: CASSPSSTNEKLFF.